Below are 4 T cell receptor beta chains sequenced from a single sample in a study of blood T cell repertoires in COVID-19. Measured with immunoSEQ multiplex PCR; TCRdb has only the in-frame clones, and not every one. The sample lists around 130,000 clones, 80% to 85% occurring once. The sample consisted of PBMCs or T cells enriched from blood (not recorded which). The receptors were sampled from a man aged 25 to 45 who had recovered from COVID-19.

This sequence joins TRBV19 and TRBJ1-1, with D possibly TRBD1 on 5 matching bases. CDR1 and CDR2 (germline): LNHDA, SQIVND (reference sequence). Trimming took off 2 bases at V and 5 bases at J, with 15 bases between the two ends. The CDR3 loop spans 15 amino acids. DNA of the CDR3: TGTGCCAGTAGTATAACAGGCCCGGGGGGTACTGAAGCTTTCTTT. It is translated as CASSITGPGGTEAFF.

CDR3 DNA sequence: TGTGCCAGCAGCCAAGACATCGGGTTTGGCGGGAGAGGGGAGACCCAGTACTTC. It translates to CASSQDIGFGGRGETQYF. The chain carries TRBV3-1 (or the pseudogene TRBV3-2) and TRBJ2-5, with 7 bases lining up with TRBD2. The junction had 15 bases not matched to a gene; V was cut back by 0 bases and J by 5 bases. The CDR3 consists of 18 residues. Germline V gene sequence: CDR1 LGHDT, CDR2 YNNKEL (reference sequence).

This clone showed up just a few times. V and J are TRBV9 and TRBJ1-3, with 7 positions matching TRBD1. This CDR3 is built from 16 residues. The V segment lost 2 bases and the J segment 4 bases; nucleotides outside the gene matches: 9. The germline gives CDR1 SGDLS, CDR2 YYNGEE. The chain's CDR3 is CASSVWDRSSGNTIYF. CDR3 sequence (DNA): TGTGCCAGCAGCGTGTGGGACAGATCCTCGGGAAACACCATATATTTT.

This clone was observed once. The gene calls are TRBV9 and TRBJ2-5, with 9 bases that match TRBD1. Germline CDR1 and CDR2: SGDLS and YYNGEE. After removal of 2 bases from V and 1 base from J, the junction contained 6 bases not matched to a gene. The CDR3 has 16 amino acids. The CDR3, as DNA: TGTGCCAGCAGCGTTGGGGACAGGGAATTCCAAGAGACCCAGTACTTC. Protein: CASSVGDREFQETQYF.